This is a list of T cell receptor beta chains from one sample in a study of blood T cells in healthy people across ages. From the 5' RACE reads, TCRdb called clonotypes with MiXCR, one entry per CDR3 protein. The sample includes over a million distinct CDR3 sequences, 40% to 50% of them seen just once. The sequencing input was blood. Receptors originate from a woman aged 60-75 years in good health. The CDR3 runs from the conserved cysteine through the conserved F or W. D genes are given only for firm matches. Only some rows state a clone size, as once, few, many or a class for expanded clones.

>NA|14|TRBJ1-1|TRBV5-1|NA
CASTLRPGFTEAFF
TGCGCCAGCACCCTCCGTCCGGGCTTCACTGAAGCTTTCTTT
>NA|17|TRBJ1-2|TRBV28|TRBD1
CASSFPRQGGANYGYTF
TGTGCCAGCAGTTTTCCGAGACAGGGAGGAGCCAATTATGGCTACACCTTC
>few|16|TRBJ2-5|TRBV5-5|NA
CASSFSPAVVQETQYF
TGTGCCAGCAGCTTTTCCCCCGCGGTGGTACAAGAGACCCAGTACTTC
>NA|17|TRBJ1-1|TRBV12-3/TRBV12-4|NA
CASSSSTDGYMNTEAFF
TGTGCCAGCAGCTCCTCTACTGACGGATACATGAACACTGAAGCTTTCTTT
>NA|12|TRBJ2-7|TRBV29-1|NA
CSAQGPIYEQYF
TGCAGCGCTCAGGGGCCCATTTACGAGCAGTACTTC
>NA|15|TRBJ2-1|TRBV27|TRBD1
CASRPPGGSYNEQFF
TGTGCCAGCAGACCACCAGGGGGTTCCTACAATGAGCAGTTCTTC
>NA|14|TRBJ1-5|TRBV11-2|NA
CASSRNGGNQPQHF
TGTGCCAGCAGCCGGAACGGGGGCAATCAGCCCCAGCATTTT
>few|14|TRBJ2-5|TRBV20-1|TRBD2
CSARGGSRQETQYF
TGCAGTGCTAGGGGGGGGAGCAGACAAGAGACCCAGTACTTC
>NA|15|TRBJ2-7|TRBV5-1|TRBD2
CASSLSLGTTYEQYF
TGCGCCAGCAGCTTGAGCCTGGGGACTACCTACGAGCAGTACTTC
>few|14|TRBJ1-5|TRBV10-3|NA
CAISDGQGNQPQHF
TGTGCCATCAGTGACGGGCAGGGTAATCAGCCCCAGCATTTT
>once|17|TRBJ2-6|TRBV18|NA
CASSPRDGNSGANVLTF
TGTGCCAGCTCACCCCGGGACGGGAACTCTGGGGCCAACGTCCTGACTTTC
>NA|14|TRBJ2-4|TRBV15|NA
CATSRRLAPQEQYF
TGTGCCACCAGCAGACGCCTGGCGCCCCAGGAACAGTACTTC
>few|17|TRBJ2-1|TRBV24-1|TRBD2
CATSDLRGTSGRGEQFF
TGTGCCACCAGTGACCTCCGTGGGACTAGCGGGAGGGGGGAGCAGTTCTTC
>few|14|TRBJ2-5|TRBV6-2/TRBV6-3|TRBD1
CASSWTGARETQYF
TGTGCCAGCAGTTGGACAGGGGCTCGAGAGACCCAGTACTTC
>NA|16|TRBJ2-3|TRBV2|TRBD2
CASSRGLSGVTDTQYF
TGTGCCAGCAGTAGGGGTCTAAGCGGGGTCACAGATACGCAGTATTTT
>few|18|TRBJ2-5|TRBV2|TRBD2
CASSAPLGTALAGKTQYF
TGTGCCAGCAGTGCCCCACTCGGGACAGCCCTAGCGGGGAAGACCCAGTACTTC
>once|13|TRBJ2-7|TRBV7-3|NA
CASRLDPVSEQYF
TGTGCCAGCAGGCTGGACCCCGTCTCCGAGCAGTACTTC
>few|14|TRBJ2-7|TRBV7-6|NA
CASSPQGLPYEQYF
TGTGCCAGCAGCCCCCAAGGACTACCCTACGAGCAGTACTTC
>NA|15|TRBJ2-5|TRBV20-1|NA
CSAINPLVGWETQYF
TGCAGTGCTATCAACCCTCTGGTGGGATGGGAGACCCAGTACTTC
>NA|14|TRBJ2-7|TRBV5-6|NA
CASSFFGQVYEQYF
TGTGCCAGCAGCTTCTTCGGGCAGGTTTACGAGCAGTACTTC
>NA|16|TRBJ2-3|TRBV2|NA
CASVGLEVERVDTQYF
TGTGCCAGCGTAGGGTTAGAGGTGGAAAGAGTGGATACGCAGTATTTT
>few|14|TRBJ1-6|TRBV7-6|NA
CASSLSQNNSPLHF
TGTGCCAGCAGCTTATCGCAGAATAATTCACCCCTCCACTTT
>NA|13|TRBJ2-7|TRBV12-3/TRBV12-4|NA
CASSGRGGHEQYF
TGTGCCAGCAGCGGCCGTGGGGGCCACGAGCAGTACTTC